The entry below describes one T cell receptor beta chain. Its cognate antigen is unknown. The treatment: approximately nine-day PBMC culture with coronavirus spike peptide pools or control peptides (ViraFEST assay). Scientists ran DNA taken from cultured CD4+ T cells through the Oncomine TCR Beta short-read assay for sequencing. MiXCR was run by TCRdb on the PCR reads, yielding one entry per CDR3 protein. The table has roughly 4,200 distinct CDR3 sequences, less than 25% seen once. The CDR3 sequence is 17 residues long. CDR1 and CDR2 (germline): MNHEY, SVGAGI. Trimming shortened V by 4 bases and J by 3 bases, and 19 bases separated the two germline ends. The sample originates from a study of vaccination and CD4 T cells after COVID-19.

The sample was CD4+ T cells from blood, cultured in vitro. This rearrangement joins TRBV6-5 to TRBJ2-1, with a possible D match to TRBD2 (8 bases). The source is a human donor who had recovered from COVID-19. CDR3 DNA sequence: TGTGCCAGCAGTTCTCAGGGGGGAGCGGGGGACTACAATGAGCAGTTCTTC. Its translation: CASSSQGGAGDYNEQFF.